Detailed here is one T cell receptor beta chain. Its cognate antigen is unknown. Here immunoSEQ multiplex PCR was the method, and the copy in TCRdb shows in-frame clones only, minus some. Among approximately 1,500,000 clones listed, roughly 96% were seen once. The sample originates from a study of shared clonotypes between healthy human individuals. About the research overall: Every donor yielded three CD4 naive, three CD4 memory, two CD8 naive and one CD8 memory plate. Study outcomes and limitations: Blood was the sole source, and tissue repertoires probably differ. Naive subsets typically showed greater estimated richness than memory subsets. Among non-shared clonotypes, generation probabilities were lower than among those shared by all four donors.

The CDR3 runs 12 residues. Trimming took 7 bases from V and 7 from J, leaving 13 bases between them. CDR1 SNHLY and CDR2 FYNNEI come from the germline V gene. Sequencing used naive CD4+ T cells sorted from blood. Subset described: CD45RA+ positively selected. This chain connects TRBV2 to TRBJ2-5; D unclear. This TCR was sampled from a man between 25 and 39 years old in good health. Here the CDR3 reads CASIYQVGTQYF. For the CDR3, the DNA is TGTGCCAGCATTTATCAGGTCGGGACCCAGTACTTC.